The clone carrying this T cell receptor (beta chain) was recorded a few times. Germline CDR1 SGHNT, CDR2 YYREEE (reference sequence). The trim removed 5 bases at V and 5 bases at J, leaving 6 bases unmatched. The CDR3 contains 14 residues. The data are from a study of blood T cells in healthy people across ages. Primers used in a second PCR of about 6 to 11 cycles were a sample-barcoded 5' primer and a J-beta primer mix. All cDNA molecules were each tagged by a template-switch adaptor with 12 random nucleotides. TCRdb itself ran the 5' RACE reads through MiXCR, one entry per CDR3 protein. The repertoire holds roughly 800,000 distinct CDR3 sequences, roughly 64% seen once, with about 20% in the top ten.

The sequence derives from a man aged 30 to 45 in good health. The V gene is TRBV5-4, the J gene TRBJ2-1; 8 bases map to TRBD1. The sequenced sample was blood. CDR3 loop: CASRDRDGNNEQFF. CDR3 coding DNA: TGTGCCAGCAGGGACAGGGACGGGAACAATGAGCAGTTCTTC.